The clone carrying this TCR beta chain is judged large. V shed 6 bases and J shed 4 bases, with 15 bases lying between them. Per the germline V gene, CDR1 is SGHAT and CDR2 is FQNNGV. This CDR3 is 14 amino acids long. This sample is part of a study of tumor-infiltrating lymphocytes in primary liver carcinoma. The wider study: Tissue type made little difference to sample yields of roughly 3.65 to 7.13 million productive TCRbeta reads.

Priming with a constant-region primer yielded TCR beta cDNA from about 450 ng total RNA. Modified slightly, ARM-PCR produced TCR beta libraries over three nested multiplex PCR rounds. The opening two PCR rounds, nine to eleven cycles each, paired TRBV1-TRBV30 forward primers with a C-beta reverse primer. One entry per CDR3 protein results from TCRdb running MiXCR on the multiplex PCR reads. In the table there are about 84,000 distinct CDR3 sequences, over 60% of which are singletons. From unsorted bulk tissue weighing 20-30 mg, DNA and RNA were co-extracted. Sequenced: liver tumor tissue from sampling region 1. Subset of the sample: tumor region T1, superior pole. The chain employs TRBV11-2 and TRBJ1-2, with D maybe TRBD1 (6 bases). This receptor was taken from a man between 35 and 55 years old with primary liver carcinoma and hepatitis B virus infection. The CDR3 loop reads CASRERDTTYGYTF. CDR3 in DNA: TGTGCCAGCAGAGAGAGGGACACCACCTATGGCTACACCTTC.